This T cell receptor (beta chain) is drawn from a study of neurological immune-mediated disorders (dated by TCRdb to between 2017 and 2020). Background on the whole study: The study compared peripheral blood TCR-beta repertoires of HTLV-I-associated myelopathy (HAM/TSP) patients, multiple sclerosis patients and healthy controls using UMI-based sequencing. Alongside PBMC samples, the set of some 98 TCR-beta libraries contained longitudinal samples, technical triplicates, and paired CD4+ and CD8+ T-cell subsets that had been sorted. The cohort was made up of around 70 subjects, consisting of about 15 HAM/TSP patients, about 34 multiple sclerosis patients and around 20 healthy controls.

V was cut back by 7 bases and J by 6 bases, leaving a gap of 20 bases between them. The germline V gene provides CDR1 SGHRS and CDR2 YFSETQ. The CDR3 covers 14 residues, taking in both the cysteine and the phenylalanine. This entry keeps only the CDR3 DNA: 42 bases, framed from base 1. Healthy controls were blood bank volunteers in Maryland, USA. Unsorted PBMC libraries were generated from 2 million PBMCs stored in RNAlater at -80 °C until RNA extraction. Peripheral blood underwent Ficoll-Hypaque density gradient centrifugation to isolate PBMCs, which were then cryopreserved in liquid nitrogen. Paper-wide results and their limitations: TCR clonal expansion was greatest in HAM/TSP patients and smallest in MS patients, who ranked below even healthy controls. Expanded clones from different subjects shared no identical CDR3 amino acid sequences, which suggests that TCR-beta repertoires were private in all groups.

To synthesize cDNA, template-switch 5'RACE was performed with a primer carrying a 10-nucleotide random unique molecular identifier so that each TCR transcript was tagged. Each sequencing run produced over 190 million TCR-beta sequences covering 15-18 subjects. Total RNA was extracted with the RNeasy kit. TCR-beta VDJ regions were amplified with primers for the TCR constant region and the 5'RACE anchor, using the KAPA Real-time Library Amplification kit. A first PCR added sample indexes and Illumina adaptors, and a second PCR then raised library yield. After purification with Ampure beads, the TCR product of roughly 650 bp was size-selected on a 2% E-gel SizeSelection system. Library quality was checked on a Bioanalyzer, concentration was measured with Qubit, and libraries were quantified with the Kapa Library Quantification kit before pooling. An Illumina HiSeq 2500 sequenced the libraries paired-end 2 x 150 bp. To increase sequence diversity, roughly 25-31% phiX was spiked into each library pool. From the authors' description of their analysis: The quality-filtered reads were processed with the UMI-based MiGEC pipeline, whose error correction step removed more than 80% of the raw TCR sequences. IMGT germline references were used for aligning VDJ genes, and each clonotype was defined as a unique CDR3 amino acid sequence together with its V-J genes. Clonal expansion, Shannon diversity and CDR3 relatedness were evaluated with VDJtools (CalcPairwiseDistances, ClusterSamples), while phylogenetic trees were built in CLCbio workbench. Using coefficient-of-variation modelling across technical triplicates, the study counted a clone as expanded if it had at least 8 unique UMIs. TCRdb redid the processing of the public reads, applying fastp at Q25 and MiXCR, and retained in-frame beta chains. All rows with the same CDR3 protein become a single entry with the most common DNA and genes. The V and J calls here are based on TCRdb, not the publication. The sample table lists tens of thousands of distinct CDR3 sequences, approximately 14% of them with a count of one. The ten largest make up 6% to 7% of the sample.

This clonotype was seen ten or more times. What this receptor recognizes is not known. No quality values exist for individual bases; no much larger clone is one base distant. The sample consisted of PBMCs. The V gene is TRBV5-1 and the J gene is TRBJ2-7, with the D assignment possibly TRBD1 or TRBD2, given 5 matching bases for each. This receptor was taken from a woman aged 45-65 years in good health. The CDR3 is CASVGSREGGEQYF. The bases are TGCGCCAGCGTGGGGAGCAGGGAAGGCGGCGAGCAGTACTTC.